The clone carrying this T cell receptor (beta chain) was seen a handful of times. From cryopreserved PBMCs came approximately 1.9 micrograms of genomic DNA used for TCR beta libraries. The data belong to a study of cytotoxic CD8 clonotypes in ibrutinib-treated CLL. Whole-study context: Among patients, around 24 responded partially and 2 completely; roughly 14 then stayed remitted and roughly 12 progressed after median 68 months.

Measured with immunoSEQ multiplex PCR; TCRdb has only the in-frame clones, and not every one. The sample holds 30,000 to 40,000 clones; more than 65% are singletons and the top ten take roughly a quarter. This clonotype originated in a human donor with chronic lymphocytic leukemia. The starting material was PBMCs, obtained before ibrutinib treatment.

The CDR3: CARERKDGNQPQHF. CDR3 nucleotide sequence: TGTGCCAGGGAAAGAAAGGACGGCAATCAGCCCCAGCATTTT. V gene TRBV28 combines with J gene TRBJ1-5; D is unclear. The CDR3 has 14 amino acids. Germline V gives CDR1 MDHEN, CDR2 SYDVKM. Trimming took 9 bases from V and 2 from J, leaving 14 bases between them. Full variable domain (missing parts from reference TRBV28 and TRBJ1-5): DVKVTQSSRYLVKRTGEKVFLECVQDMDHENMFWYRQDPGLGLRLIYFSYDVKMKEKGDIPEGYSVSREKKERFSLILESASTNQTSMYLCARERKDGNQPQHFGDGTRLSIL.